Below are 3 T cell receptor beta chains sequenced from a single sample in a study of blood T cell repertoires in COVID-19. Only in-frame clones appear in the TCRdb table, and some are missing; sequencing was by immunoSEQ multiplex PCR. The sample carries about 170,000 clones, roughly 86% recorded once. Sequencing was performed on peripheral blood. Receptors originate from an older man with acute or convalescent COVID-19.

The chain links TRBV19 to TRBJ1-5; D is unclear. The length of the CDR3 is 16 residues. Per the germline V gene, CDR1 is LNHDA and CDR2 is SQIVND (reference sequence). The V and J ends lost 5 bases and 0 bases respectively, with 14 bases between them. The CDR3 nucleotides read TGTGCCAGTAGTTCCGGGGTCCGTTATAGCAATCAGCCCCAGCATTTT. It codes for CASSSGVRYSNQPQHF.

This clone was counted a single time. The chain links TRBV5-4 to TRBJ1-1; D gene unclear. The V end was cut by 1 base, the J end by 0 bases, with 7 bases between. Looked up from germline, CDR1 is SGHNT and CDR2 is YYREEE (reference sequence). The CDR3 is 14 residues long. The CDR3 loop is CASSLSGLNTEAFF. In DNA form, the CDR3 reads TGTGCCAGCAGCTTGTCTGGGCTGAACACTGAAGCTTTCTTT.

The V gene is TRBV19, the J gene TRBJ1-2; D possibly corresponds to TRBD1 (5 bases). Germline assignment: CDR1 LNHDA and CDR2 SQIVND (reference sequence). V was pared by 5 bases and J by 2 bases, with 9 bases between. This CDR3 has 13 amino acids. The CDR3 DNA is TGTGCCAGTAGTCAGGGCACAAACTATGGCTACACCTTC. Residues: CASSQGTNYGYTF.